This T cell receptor (beta chain) was obtained from a study of blood T cell repertoires in COVID-19. The overall study: The United States, Italy and Spain provided the acute and convalescent COVID-19 samples. T cells, B-cell-depleted T cells, or PBMCs supplied cDNA or gDNA.

Source study methods: Amplified reference gene primers provided the basis for estimating nucleated cell counts. Repertoires were generated with immunoSEQ multiplex PCR, while TCRdb's copy carries only in-frame clones and drops some. The D gene and trimming were derived from the DNA, and the V and J assignments and clone size from that table. Here the sample spans 85,000 to 100,000 clones, 70% to 80% being singletons. This receptor was taken from a human donor in a cohort sampled during active COVID-19. The sample taken for sequencing was peripheral blood.

CDR3 nucleotide sequence: TGTGCCAGCTCATCCGGGACTAGCGTTCTGAATGAGCAGTTCTTC. It yields the protein CASSSGTSVLNEQFF. The chain combines TRBV18 with TRBJ2-1; TRBD2 aligns across 10 bases. The germline V gene has CDR1 KGHSH and CDR2 LQKENI. J gave up 7 bases and V 5 bases, and 8 bases lay outside the gene matches. The CDR3 totals 15 residues.